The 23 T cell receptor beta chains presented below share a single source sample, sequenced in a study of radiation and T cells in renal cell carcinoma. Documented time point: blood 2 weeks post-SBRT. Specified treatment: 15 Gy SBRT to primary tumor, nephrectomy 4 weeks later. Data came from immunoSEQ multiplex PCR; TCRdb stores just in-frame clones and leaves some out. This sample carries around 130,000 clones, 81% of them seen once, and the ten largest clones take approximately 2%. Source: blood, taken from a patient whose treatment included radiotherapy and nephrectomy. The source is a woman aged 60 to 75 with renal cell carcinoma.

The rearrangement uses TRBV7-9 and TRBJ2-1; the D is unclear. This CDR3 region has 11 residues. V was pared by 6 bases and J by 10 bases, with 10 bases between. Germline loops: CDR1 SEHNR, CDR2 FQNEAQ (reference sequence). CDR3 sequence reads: CASRAVSEQFF. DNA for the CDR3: TGTGCCAGCAGGGCGGTATCGGAGCAGTTCTTC.

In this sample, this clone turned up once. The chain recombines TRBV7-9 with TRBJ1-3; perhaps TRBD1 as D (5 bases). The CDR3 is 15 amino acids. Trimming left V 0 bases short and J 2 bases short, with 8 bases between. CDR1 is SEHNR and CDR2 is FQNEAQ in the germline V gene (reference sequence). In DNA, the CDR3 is TGTGCCAGCAGCTTAGCTAGACAGACTGGAAACACCATATATTTT. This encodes CASSLARQTGNTIYF.

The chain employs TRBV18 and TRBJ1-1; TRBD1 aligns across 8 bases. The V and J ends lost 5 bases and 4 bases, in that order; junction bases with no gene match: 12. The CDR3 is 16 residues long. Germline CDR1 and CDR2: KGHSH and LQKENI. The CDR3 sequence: CASSLNSDRGSTEAFF. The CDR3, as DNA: TGTGCCAGCTCATTAAACTCCGACAGGGGTAGCACTGAAGCTTTCTTT. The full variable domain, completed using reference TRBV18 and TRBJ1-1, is NAGVMQNPRHLVRRRGQEARLRCSPMKGHSHVYWYRQLPEEGLKFMVYLQKENIIDESGMPKERFSAEFPKEGPSILRIQQVVRGDSAAYFCASSLNSDRGSTEAFFGQGTRLTVV.

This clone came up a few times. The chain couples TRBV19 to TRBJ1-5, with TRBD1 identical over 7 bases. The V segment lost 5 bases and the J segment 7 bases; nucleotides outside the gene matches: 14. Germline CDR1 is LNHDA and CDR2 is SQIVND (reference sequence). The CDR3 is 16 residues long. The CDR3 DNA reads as TGTGCCAGTAGTTCGCCGGACAGGAGATTTGGGCAGCCCCAGCATTTT. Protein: CASSSPDRRFGQPQHF.

This chain's CDR3 is CSVEEDRGTF. The CDR3 DNA reads TGCAGCGTTGAAGAAGACCGTGGCACCTTC. The J gene is TRBJ1-2, the V gene TRBV29-1, with D hard to call. CDR3 length: 10 residues. Looked up from germline, CDR1 is SQVTM and CDR2 is ANQGSEA. V was shortened by 0 bases and J by 13 bases, with 9 bases between the two germline ends.

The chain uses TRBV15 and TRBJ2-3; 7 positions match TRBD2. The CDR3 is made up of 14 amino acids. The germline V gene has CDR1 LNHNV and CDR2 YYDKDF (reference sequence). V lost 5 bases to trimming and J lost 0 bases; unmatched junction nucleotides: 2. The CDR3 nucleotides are TGTGCCACCAGCTTTAGCGGGAGCACAGATACGCAGTATTTT. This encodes CATSFSGSTDTQYF. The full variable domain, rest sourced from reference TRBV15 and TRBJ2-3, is DAMVIQNPRYQVTQFGKPVTLSCSQTLNHNVMYWYQQKSSQAPKLLFHYYDKDFNNEADTPDNFQSRRPNTSFCFLDIRSPGLGDTAMYLCATSFSGSTDTQYFGPGTRLTVL.

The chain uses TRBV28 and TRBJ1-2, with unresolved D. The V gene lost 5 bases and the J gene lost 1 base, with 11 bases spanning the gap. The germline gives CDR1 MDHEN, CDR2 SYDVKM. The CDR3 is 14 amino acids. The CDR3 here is CASSRADRNYGYTF. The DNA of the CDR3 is TGTGCCAGCAGTCGGGCAGATCGTAACTATGGCTACACCTTC.

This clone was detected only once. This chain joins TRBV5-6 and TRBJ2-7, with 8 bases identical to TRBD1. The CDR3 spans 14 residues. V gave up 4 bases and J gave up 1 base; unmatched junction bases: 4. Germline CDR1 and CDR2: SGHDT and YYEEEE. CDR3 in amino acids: CASSRDRSSYEQYF. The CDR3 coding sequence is TGTGCCAGCAGCCGGGACAGGAGTTCCTACGAGCAGTACTTC.

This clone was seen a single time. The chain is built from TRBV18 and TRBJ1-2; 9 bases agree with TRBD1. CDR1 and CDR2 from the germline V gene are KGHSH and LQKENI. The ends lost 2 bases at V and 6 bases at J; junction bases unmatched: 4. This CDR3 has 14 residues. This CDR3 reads CASSPVDRGNGYTF. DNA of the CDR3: TGTGCCAGCTCACCAGTCGACAGGGGGAATGGCTACACCTTC.

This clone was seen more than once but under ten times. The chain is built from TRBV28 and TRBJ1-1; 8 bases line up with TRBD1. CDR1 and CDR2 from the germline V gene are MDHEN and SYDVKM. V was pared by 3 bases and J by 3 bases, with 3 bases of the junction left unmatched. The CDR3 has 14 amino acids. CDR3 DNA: TGTGCCAGCAGTTTGAGGGACAGGTACACTGAAGCTTTCTTT. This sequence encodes CASSLRDRYTEAFF.

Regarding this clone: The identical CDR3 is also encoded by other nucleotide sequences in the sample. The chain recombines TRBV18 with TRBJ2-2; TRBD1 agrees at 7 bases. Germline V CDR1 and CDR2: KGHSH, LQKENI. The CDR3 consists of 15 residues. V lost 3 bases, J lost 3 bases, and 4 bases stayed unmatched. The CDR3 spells CASSPRQGDTGELFF. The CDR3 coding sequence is TGTGCCAGCTCACCGAGGCAGGGGGACACCGGGGAGCTGTTTTTT. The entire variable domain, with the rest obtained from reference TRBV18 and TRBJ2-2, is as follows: NAGVMQNPRHLVRRRGQEARLRCSPMKGHSHVYWYRQLPEEGLKFMVYLQKENIIDESGMPKERFSAEFPKEGPSILRIQQVVRGDSAAYFCASSPRQGDTGELFFGEGSRLTVL.

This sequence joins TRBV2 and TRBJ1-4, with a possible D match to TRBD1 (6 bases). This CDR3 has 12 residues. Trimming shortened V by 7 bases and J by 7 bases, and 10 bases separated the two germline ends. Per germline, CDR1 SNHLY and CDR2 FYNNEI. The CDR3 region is CASNRGGEKLFF. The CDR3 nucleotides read TGTGCCAGCAACAGAGGGGGTGAAAAACTGTTTTTT.

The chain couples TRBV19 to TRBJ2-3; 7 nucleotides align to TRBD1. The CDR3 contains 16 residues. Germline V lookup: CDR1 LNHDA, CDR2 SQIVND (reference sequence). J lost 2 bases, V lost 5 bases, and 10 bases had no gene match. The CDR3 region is CASSVTGNHHTDTQYF. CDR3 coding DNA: TGTGCCAGTAGTGTGACAGGGAACCATCACACAGATACGCAGTATTTT.

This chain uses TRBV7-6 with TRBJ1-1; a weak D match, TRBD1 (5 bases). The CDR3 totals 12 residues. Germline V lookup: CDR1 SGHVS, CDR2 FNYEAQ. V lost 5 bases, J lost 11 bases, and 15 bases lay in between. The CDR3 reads CASSPRAGMAFF. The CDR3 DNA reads TGTGCCAGCAGCCCCCGTGCAGGGATGGCTTTCTTT.

DNA of the CDR3: TGTGCCAGTAGTAAGCGGACAGGGACGGAAGGCTACACCTTC. Translated, it gives CASSKRTGTEGYTF. The rearrangement joins TRBV19 to TRBJ1-2; 8 bases match TRBD1. CDR3 size: 14 residues. Germline lookup yields CDR1 LNHDA and CDR2 SQIVND (reference sequence). After removal of 4 bases from V and 8 bases from J, the junction contained 9 bases not matched to a gene.

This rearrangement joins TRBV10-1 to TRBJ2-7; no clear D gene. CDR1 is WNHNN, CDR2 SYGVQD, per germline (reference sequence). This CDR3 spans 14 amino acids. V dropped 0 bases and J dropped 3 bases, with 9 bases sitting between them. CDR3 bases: TGCGCCAGCAGTGAGTCGGCCCTTCACTACGAGCAGTACTTC. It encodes CASSESALHYEQYF.

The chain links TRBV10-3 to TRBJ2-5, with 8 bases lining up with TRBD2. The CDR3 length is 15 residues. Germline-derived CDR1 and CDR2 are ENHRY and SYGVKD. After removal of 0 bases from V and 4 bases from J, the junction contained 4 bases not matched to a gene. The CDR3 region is CAISESGGLAETQYF. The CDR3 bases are TGTGCCATCAGTGAGTCGGGTGGACTAGCAGAGACCCAGTACTTC.

CDR3 sequence: CASSEAVAGDAGDEQFF. The CDR3 region has the DNA TGTGCCAGCAGCGAAGCGGTAGCGGGGGATGCCGGGGATGAGCAGTTCTTC. The genes are TRBV7-9 and TRBJ2-1; TRBD2 matches at 9 bases. J was trimmed by 8 bases and V by 5 bases; bases with no gene match: 16. The germline V gene has CDR1 SEHNR and CDR2 FQNEAQ (reference sequence). The CDR3 loop spans 17 amino acids.

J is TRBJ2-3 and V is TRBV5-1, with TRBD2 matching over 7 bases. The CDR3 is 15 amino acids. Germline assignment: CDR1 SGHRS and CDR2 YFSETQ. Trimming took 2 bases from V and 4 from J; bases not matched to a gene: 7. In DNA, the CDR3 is TGCGCCAGCAGCTTCGGGGAGGGTGGGGCAGATACGCAGTATTTT. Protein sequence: CASSFGEGGADTQYF.

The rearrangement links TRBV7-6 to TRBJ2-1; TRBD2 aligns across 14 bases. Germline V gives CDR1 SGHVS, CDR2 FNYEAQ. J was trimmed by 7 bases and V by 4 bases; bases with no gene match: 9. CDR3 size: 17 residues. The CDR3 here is CASSSPTSGGAWNEQFF. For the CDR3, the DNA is TGTGCCAGCAGCTCCCCGACTAGCGGGGGGGCGTGGAATGAGCAGTTCTTC.

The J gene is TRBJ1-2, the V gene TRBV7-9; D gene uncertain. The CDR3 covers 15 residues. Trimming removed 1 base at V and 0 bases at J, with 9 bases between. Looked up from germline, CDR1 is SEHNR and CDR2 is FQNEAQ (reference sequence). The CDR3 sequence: CASSLEWQTNYGYTF. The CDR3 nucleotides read TGTGCCAGCAGCTTAGAGTGGCAGACTAACTATGGCTACACCTTC. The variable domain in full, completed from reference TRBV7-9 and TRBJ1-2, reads DTGVSQNPRHKITKRGQNVTFRCDPISEHNRLYWYRQTLGQGPEFLTYFQNEAQLEKSRLLSDRFSAERPKGSFSTLEIQRTEQGDSAMYLCASSLEWQTNYGYTFGSGTRLTVV.

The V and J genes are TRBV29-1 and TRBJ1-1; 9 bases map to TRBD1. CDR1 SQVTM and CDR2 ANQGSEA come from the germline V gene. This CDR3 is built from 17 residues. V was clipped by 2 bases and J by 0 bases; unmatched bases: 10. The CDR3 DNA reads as TGCAGCGTTGAACCTGACAGGGGGGTGACTATGAACACTGAAGCTTTCTTT. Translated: CSVEPDRGVTMNTEAFF.

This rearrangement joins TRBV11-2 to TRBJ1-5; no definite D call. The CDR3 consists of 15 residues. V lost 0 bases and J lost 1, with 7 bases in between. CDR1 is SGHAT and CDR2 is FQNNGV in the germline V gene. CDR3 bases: TGTGCCAGCAGCTTAGATCCTGGCAGCAATCAGCCCCAGCATTTT. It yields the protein CASSLDPGSNQPQHF.